A selection of T cell receptor beta chains follows, all from one sample in a study of blood T cell repertoires in COVID-19. Assay: immunoSEQ multiplex PCR; the TCRdb copy retains only in-frame clones and omits some. The sample has 200,000 or so clones; about nine tenths are singletons. Input material: peripheral blood. These receptors all stem from a man aged 55 to 70 who had recovered from COVID-19. CDR3s include the opening cysteine and the closing phenylalanine or tryptophan. Fields, in order: CDR3 DNA, CDR3 protein, J gene, clone size, V gene, D gene, CDR3 length. The D gene is left open where the match is weak. A clone size is listed for some rows: how often the clone was seen (once, few, many), or a class if it is expanded.

TGTGCCAGCACCGACAGGCTCAATGTCTACGAGCAGTACTTC | CASTDRLNVYEQYF | TRBJ2-7 | . | TRBV6-6 | . | 14
TGCGCCAGCAGCTTGCGACAGGGAAACACTGAAGCTTTCTTT | CASSLRQGNTEAFF | TRBJ1-1 | . | TRBV5-1 | TRBD1 | 14
TGCAGTGCTAGTAGGACAGGGAATCAGCCCCAGCATTTT | CSASRTGNQPQHF | TRBJ1-5 | . | TRBV20-1 | TRBD1 | 13
TGTGCCAGTAGCGACAGGGGGAGGTACGAAAAACTGTTTTTT | CASSDRGRYEKLFF | TRBJ1-4 | . | TRBV19 | TRBD1 | 14
TGTGCCACCAGCAGACCGGGTTACGAGCAGTACTTC | CATSRPGYEQYF | TRBJ2-7 | few | TRBV15 | . | 12
TGTGCCAGCAGCCGCGGGACTAGCGGTTACGAGCAGTACTTC | CASSRGTSGYEQYF | TRBJ2-7 | . | TRBV4-2 | TRBD2 | 14
TGCGCCAGCAGCTTGGAGGCTAGCGGATCCTCCTACAATGAGCAGTTCTTC | CASSLEASGSSYNEQFF | TRBJ2-1 | many | TRBV5-1 | TRBD2 | 17
TGTGCCACCAGCAGCCGCTCGACAGGCAATCAGCCCCAGCATTTT | CATSSRSTGNQPQHF | TRBJ1-5 | . | TRBV15 | . | 15
TGTGCCAGCAGTTTAGCGGGAGGGCCAGATACGCAGTATTTT | CASSLAGGPDTQYF | TRBJ2-3 | . | TRBV6-2/TRBV6-3 | TRBD2 | 14
TGTGCCAGCAGTAGTCCGGCGGGCCGGAATGAGCAGTTCTTC | CASSSPAGRNEQFF | TRBJ2-1 | few | TRBV28 | . | 14
TGTGCCAGCAGCATGACAGGGGGCTTTAACACTGAAGCTTTCTTT | CASSMTGGFNTEAFF | TRBJ1-1 | . | TRBV5-4 | TRBD1 | 15
TGTGCCAGTAGTCTTAGGACTAGCGGGGACACCGGGGAGCTGTTTTTT | CASSLRTSGDTGELFF | TRBJ2-2 | . | TRBV19 | TRBD2 | 16
TGCGCCAGCAGTCACGAGCGGGGGACAGGGCACAAATTGGCCAAAAACATTCAGTACTTC | CASSHERGTGHKLAKNIQYF | TRBJ2-4 | . | TRBV23-1 | . | 20
TGTGCCAGCTCACCAGGGATCGGACAGGGGATCTCTGGGGCCAACGTCCTGACTTTC | CASSPGIGQGISGANVLTF | TRBJ2-6 | . | TRBV18 | TRBD1 | 19
TGCAGTGCTAGTGGTCACCCCGGGGAGCAGTACTTC | CSASGHPGEQYF | TRBJ2-7 | . | TRBV20-1 | . | 12
TGTGCCAGCACCTCCGACAGGGCTGGAACTGAAGCTTTCTTT | CASTSDRAGTEAFF | TRBJ1-1 | . | TRBV6-5 | TRBD1 | 14
TGTGCCAGCAGCCAAGATTTTAACAGGGGGCAGGGAGAGACCCAGTACTTC | CASSQDFNRGQGETQYF | TRBJ2-5 | . | TRBV3-1/TRBV3-2 | TRBD1 | 17
TGTGCCAGCAGTTACGGACAGGGGGTTCCCTACGAGCAGTACTTC | CASSYGQGVPYEQYF | TRBJ2-7 | . | TRBV6-6 | TRBD1 | 15
TGTGCCAGCAGTTGGGGACTACCGAACACCGGGGAGCTGTTTTTT | CASSWGLPNTGELFF | TRBJ2-2 | once | TRBV6-6 | TRBD2 | 15
TGTGCCAGCAGTTTCACGATGAGCTCCTACAATGAGCAGTTCTTC | CASSFTMSSYNEQFF | TRBJ2-1 | . | TRBV27 | . | 15
TGTGCCACCTCCCCCGACAGCCCCGATAATTCACCCCTCCACTTT | CATSPDSPDNSPLHF | TRBJ1-6 | . | TRBV2 | . | 15
TGTGCCAGCAGCTTATCAACCGGGACAGGGTACGAGCAGTACTTC | CASSLSTGTGYEQYF | TRBJ2-7 | . | TRBV11-2 | TRBD1 | 15
TGCGCCAGCGCCTTACAGGGGCAGGGGGATAGGACGCAGTATTTT | CASALQGQGDRTQYF | TRBJ2-3 | . | TRBV23-1 | TRBD1 | 15
TGTGCCAGCAGTTCTGCTAGCGGGTCCCCCTACAATGAGCAGTTCTTC | CASSSASGSPYNEQFF | TRBJ2-1 | . | TRBV6-6 | TRBD2 | 16
TGTGCCAGCTCCCGGGACAGGGTTCCTAATGAAAAACTGTTTTTT | CASSRDRVPNEKLFF | TRBJ1-4 | . | TRBV18 | TRBD1 | 15
TGTGCCAGCAGTTCAGGGGGGCGAGTCGAGCAGTACTTC | CASSSGGRVEQYF | TRBJ2-7 | . | TRBV28 | . | 13
TGTGCCAGCAGTTTCCGGACTAGCGGGACGCCAGATACGCAGTATTTT | CASSFRTSGTPDTQYF | TRBJ2-3 | . | TRBV28 | TRBD2 | 16
TGTGCCAGCAGCTTCCCGGACCGGGGAGGCTACACCTTC | CASSFPDRGGYTF | TRBJ1-2 | . | TRBV7-9 | . | 13
TGTGCCAGCAGCTTAGAAGTGACATTCTACAATGAGCAGTTCTTC | CASSLEVTFYNEQFF | TRBJ2-1 | . | TRBV11-2 | . | 15
TGCGCCAGCAGCTTTTGGCAGGGGTCTGAAGCTTTCTTT | CASSFWQGSEAFF | TRBJ1-1 | . | TRBV5-1 | . | 13
TGTGCCAGCAGGTCCACTAGCGGGTACACCGGGGAGCTGTTTTTT | CASRSTSGYTGELFF | TRBJ2-2 | . | TRBV6-5 | TRBD2 | 15
TGTGCCACCAGAAGCGGGGGAACTAACTATGGCTACACCTTC | CATRSGGTNYGYTF | TRBJ1-2 | . | TRBV10-3 | . | 14
TGTGCCAGCAGCTTAAGACTGTACCAAGAGACCCAGTACTTC | CASSLRLYQETQYF | TRBJ2-5 | . | TRBV7-2 | . | 14
TGTGCCAGCAGCAAAACTAGCGGGGGAAACAATGAGCAGTTCTTC | CASSKTSGGNNEQFF | TRBJ2-1 | . | TRBV5-5 | TRBD2 | 15
TGTGCCAGCAGACCTGACAGGGGAGGTCGCACAGATACGCAGTATTTT | CASRPDRGGRTDTQYF | TRBJ2-3 | . | TRBV7-9 | TRBD1 | 16
TGTGCCAGTAGTGGGACAGGGGGTTGGACGGGTCAGCCCCAGCATTTT | CASSGTGGWTGQPQHF | TRBJ1-5 | . | TRBV19 | TRBD1 | 16
TGTGCCAGCAGCTTGGACAGGGACCAGCCCCAGCATTTT | CASSLDRDQPQHF | TRBJ1-5 | . | TRBV7-3 | TRBD1 | 13
TGTGCCAGCAGCGTGATGATTAGCGTGACCCCCTACAATGAGCAGTTCTTC | CASSVMISVTPYNEQFF | TRBJ2-1 | few | TRBV7-6 | . | 17
TGTGCCAGCAGCTTGGCGACAGGGACGGAGACCCAGTACTTC | CASSLATGTETQYF | TRBJ2-5 | . | TRBV11-3 | TRBD1 | 14
TGTGCCAGCAGTGACTCGGGACAGCGAAGGGGCTACACCTTC | CASSDSGQRRGYTF | TRBJ1-2 | . | TRBV6-5 | TRBD1 | 14